The sequence of this T cell receptor (beta chain) was determined in a study of shared clonotypes between healthy human individuals. For the study at large: The plates for each donor numbered three CD4 naive, three CD4 memory, two CD8 naive and one CD8 memory.

All of the donors resided in Nashville, Tennessee, and each was a Caucasian adult. The CDR3 sequence is 15 residues long. Germline V lookup: CDR1 SGHAT, CDR2 FQNNGV. V gave up 5 bases and J gave up 5 bases; unmatched junction bases: 7. On this clone: What it binds is unknown.

Generated by immunoSEQ multiplex PCR, the TCRdb table keeps only in-frame clones and is missing some. Among around 690,000 clones, roughly 88% were seen once, and the ten largest hold 34%. Study-wide results and caveats: Represented diversity (both genetic and exposure-history) was limited by the small number of donors. Among donors, the sharing of clonotypes was expected to be influenced by sequencing depth.

Sequenced material: memory CD8+ T cells from PBMCs. The subset was: CD45RO+ cells pooled with CCR7-negative TemRA cells. V is TRBV11-2 and J is TRBJ1-5, with 9 positions matching TRBD1. The sequence was collected from a man between 18 and 35 years old in good health. Some clones in this sample may be carry-over from other donors' samples. The CDR3 protein is CASSPGQGSHQPQHF. DNA for the CDR3: TGTGCCAGCAGCCCTGGACAGGGGTCCCATCAGCCCCAGCATTTT.